These 19 T cell receptor beta chains originate from one sample sequenced in a study of blood T cell repertoires in COVID-19. Data came from immunoSEQ multiplex PCR; TCRdb stores just in-frame clones and leaves some out. This table holds more than 300,000 clones, roughly 90% found once. The specimen sequenced was peripheral blood. These receptors all come from a man aged 18 to 35 who had recovered from COVID-19.

This chain joins TRBV9 and TRBJ2-7, with a tentative D call TRBD2 (7 bases). Germline-derived CDR1 and CDR2 are SGDLS and YYNGEE. The CDR3 runs to 13 residues. The V and J ends lost 4 bases and 5 bases respectively, with 13 bases between them. The CDR3 DNA sequence: TGTGCCAGCAGCCCTTCGGGGGGCCACGAGCAGTACTTC. This translates into CASSPSGGHEQYF.

V gene TRBV4-1 combines with J gene TRBJ2-1; 11 bases fit TRBD2. Trimming at V came to 3 bases and at J to 4 bases, leaving 2 bases not matched to a gene. This CDR3 contains 15 residues. The germline CDR1 and CDR2 sequences are MGHRA and YSYEKL. CDR3 DNA: TGCGCCAGCAGCCAGACTAGCGGGGATTACAATGAGCAGTTCTTC. Protein product: CASSQTSGDYNEQFF.

J is TRBJ1-1 and V is TRBV29-1; 12 bases match TRBD1. CDR3 length: 17 residues. V gave up 2 bases and J gave up 3 bases; unmatched junction bases: 10. Germline V gene sequence: CDR1 SQVTM, CDR2 ANQGSEA. Here the CDR3 reads CSVESGTGGGRDTEAFF. The CDR3 nucleotides read TGCAGCGTTGAATCGGGGACAGGGGGCGGCAGGGACACTGAAGCTTTCTTT.

The V and J genes are TRBV30 and TRBJ1-1; TRBD1 might be the D (5 bases). This CDR3 contains 14 residues. Germline loops: CDR1 GTSNPN, CDR2 SVGIG (reference sequence). V lost 2 bases and J 2 bases, leaving 12 bases between the germline ends. Here the CDR3 reads CAWSLVGANTEAFF. The CDR3 nucleotides are TGTGCCTGGAGTTTGGTAGGGGCTAACACTGAAGCTTTCTTT.

DNA of the CDR3: TGTGCCAGCGGATCCGCAAATCCAACTAGCGGGAGAGGCACAGATACGCAGTATTTT. Protein product: CASGSANPTSGRGTDTQYF. The rearrangement joins TRBV11-2 to TRBJ2-3, with 11 bases that match TRBD2. The germline V gene encodes CDR1 SGHAT and CDR2 FQNNGV. V trimming: 8 bases; J trimming: 1 base; junction bases outside the gene matches: 17. The CDR3 covers 19 residues. Full variable domain (remainder filled in from reference TRBV11-2 and TRBJ2-3): EAGVAQSPRYKIIEKRQSVAFWCNPISGHATLYWYQQILGQGPKLLIQFQNNGVVDDSQLPKDRFSAERLKGVDSTLKIQPAKLEDSAVYLCASGSANPTSGRGTDTQYFGPGTRLTVL.

The J gene is TRBJ1-4, the V gene TRBV19, with no clear D. V lost 0 bases, J lost 4 bases, and 9 bases lay in between. This CDR3 has 15 residues. CDR1 LNHDA and CDR2 SQIVND come from the germline V gene (reference sequence). CDR3 nucleotide sequence: TGTGCCAGTAGTATAGAGCCCAGTCATAATGAAAAACTGTTTTTT. This translates into CASSIEPSHNEKLFF.

The chain is built from TRBV6-5 and TRBJ1-2; 11 positions agree with TRBD1. The length of the CDR3 is 14 residues. The V and J ends lost 6 bases and 5 bases, in that order; junction bases with no gene match: 5. Germline V gene data show CDR1 as MNHEY and CDR2 as SVGAGI. The CDR3 region has the DNA TGTGCCAGCAGACGGGACAGGGGGGCTTATGGCTACACCTTC. Its protein is CASRRDRGAYGYTF.

V and J are TRBV19 and TRBJ1-2; TRBD1 might be the D (5 bases). Trimming removed 9 bases at V and 2 bases at J, with 19 bases between. Per germline, CDR1 LNHDA and CDR2 SQIVND (reference sequence). CDR3 length: 15 amino acids. CDR3 sequence (DNA): TGTGCCAGCACAGGATCCGACAGACCGAACTATGGCTACACCTTC. As protein: CASTGSDRPNYGYTF. The whole variable domain, remainder taken from reference TRBV19 and TRBJ1-2, is DGGITQSPKYLFRKEGQNVTLSCEQNLNHDAMYWYRQDPGQGLRLIYYSQIVNDFQKGDIAEGYSVSREKKESFPLTVTSAQKNPTAFYLCASTGSDRPNYGYTFGSGTRLTVV.

The chain has TRBV4-1 and TRBJ2-2; 8 nucleotides agree with TRBD1. CDR3 length: 17 residues. Germline V lookup: CDR1 MGHRA, CDR2 YSYEKL. Unmatched junction bases numbered 11, after V lost 3 bases and J lost 5 bases. The CDR3 sequence is CASSQPQGGIRTGELFF. The CDR3 DNA is TGCGCCAGCAGCCAGCCACAGGGGGGAATAAGGACCGGGGAGCTGTTTTTT.

The V call is TRBV6-2 or TRBV6-3, the J call TRBJ2-7, with 8 bases matching TRBD2. The CDR3 loop spans 15 amino acids. Trimming took 6 bases from V and 1 from J; bases not matched to a gene: 8. Germline V gives CDR1 MNHEY, CDR2 SVGEGT. The CDR3 bases are TGTGCCAGCAGCTCCTCTAGCGGGCCTTCCTACGAGCAGTACTTC. It encodes CASSSSSGPSYEQYF.

The chain is built from TRBV7-2 and TRBJ1-2; TRBD1 might be the D (5 bases). Germline-derived CDR1 and CDR2 are SGHTA and FQGNSA. The V gene lost 6 bases and the J gene lost 0 bases, with 17 bases spanning the gap. The CDR3 runs 16 residues. The CDR3 spells CASREGWGLTNYGYTF. In nucleotides, the CDR3 is TGTGCCAGCAGGGAAGGGTGGGGCCTTACTAACTATGGCTACACCTTC. Full variable domain (rest looked up from reference TRBV7-2 and TRBJ1-2): GAGVSQSPSNKVTEKGKDVELRCDPISGHTALYWYRQSLGQGLEFLIYFQGNSAPDKSGLPSDRFSAERTGGSVSTLTIQRTQQEDSAVYLCASREGWGLTNYGYTFGSGTRLTVV.

The chain links TRBV29-1 to TRBJ1-1, with D tentatively TRBD1 (5 bases). Germline V gene data show CDR1 as SQVTM and CDR2 as ANQGSEA. The CDR3 is 13 residues long. V was shortened by 5 bases and J by 3 bases, with 13 bases between the two germline ends. For the CDR3, the DNA is TGCAGCGTTCTACTTCAGGGTTACACTGAAGCTTTCTTT. Its protein is CSVLLQGYTEAFF.

The rearrangement uses TRBV7-2 and TRBJ1-1; D is ambiguous. The V gene's germline CDR1 is SGHTA and CDR2 FQGNSA. The CDR3 spans 13 residues. V was clipped by 3 bases and J by 2 bases, with 7 bases between them. The CDR3 bases are TGTGCCAGCAGCTTCGAGAGTAACACTGAAGCTTTCTTT. Translation gives CASSFESNTEAFF. Based on the CDR3 plus reference TRBV7-2 and TRBJ1-1, the full variable domain is GAGVSQSPSNKVTEKGKDVELRCDPISGHTALYWYRQSLGQGLEFLIYFQGNSAPDKSGLPSDRFSAERTGGSVSTLTIQRTQQEDSAVYLCASSFESNTEAFFGQGTRLTVV.

V gene TRBV30 combines with J gene TRBJ2-7, with D possibly matching TRBD2 (6 bases). Germline V gene sequence: CDR1 GTSNPN, CDR2 SVGIG (reference sequence). V shed 5 bases and J shed 1 base, with 15 bases lying between them. The CDR3 runs to 14 residues. The CDR3 loop is CAWGGTPVSYEQYF. DNA for the CDR3: TGTGCCTGGGGGGGGACCCCCGTATCCTACGAGCAGTACTTC.

This clone appeared a few times. The chain has TRBV5-8 and TRBJ1-6; the D is unclear. Trimming removed 6 bases at V and 5 bases at J, with 12 bases between. The CDR3 has 14 amino acids. CDR1 and CDR2 (germline): SGHTS, YDEGEE. The CDR3 is CASNVGENNSPLHF. The CDR3 DNA reads TGTGCCAGCAATGTAGGAGAGAATAATTCACCCCTCCACTTT. Looking up the rest from reference TRBV5-8 and TRBJ1-6 gives the full variable domain: EAGVTQSPTHLIKTRGQQATLRCSPISGHTSVYWYQQALGLGLQFLLWYDEGEERNRGNFPPRFSGRQFPNYSSELNVNALELEDSALYLCASNVGENNSPLHFGNGTRLTVT.

V usage is TRBV27 and J usage is TRBJ1-2; weak D call: TRBD1 (6 bases). Germline CDR1 reads MNHEY; CDR2 reads SMNVEV (reference sequence). The CDR3 sequence is 16 residues long. Trimming took 2 bases from V and 4 from J, leaving 17 bases between them. Here the CDR3 reads CASSLKWDIRTYGYTF. In nucleotides, the CDR3 is TGTGCCAGCAGTTTAAAGTGGGACATCAGGACCTATGGCTACACCTTC.

This chain joins TRBV4-2 and TRBJ2-3; 9 positions match TRBD1. The germline V gene encodes CDR1 LGHNA and CDR2 YNFKEQ. CDR3 length: 17 amino acids. Trimming cost V 4 bases and J 5 bases; bases outside gene matches: 13. This CDR3 reads CASSPTEAGTGLDTQYF. Written as DNA, the CDR3 is TGTGCCAGCAGCCCCACAGAAGCCGGGACAGGGCTAGATACGCAGTATTTT.

The chain couples TRBV4-2 to TRBJ2-3; 7 bases fit TRBD2. Losses at the gene ends were 1 base for V and 3 bases for J; bases not matched to a gene: 7. CDR3 size: 16 residues. Germline CDR1 reads LGHNA; CDR2 reads YNFKEQ. Here the CDR3 reads CASSQAGGQPTDTQYF. CDR3 in DNA: TGTGCCAGCAGCCAAGCGGGAGGCCAACCTACAGATACGCAGTATTTT.

This clone came up a few times. The chain employs TRBV7-9 and TRBJ2-3; tentative D call: TRBD2 (5 bases). Per the germline V gene, CDR1 is SEHNR and CDR2 is FQNEAQ (reference sequence). The CDR3 length is 16 residues. V was clipped by 2 bases and J by 0 bases, with 12 bases between them. CDR3 protein: CASSLHERPSTDTQYF. The CDR3 DNA sequence: TGTGCCAGCAGCTTACACGAGCGGCCTAGCACAGATACGCAGTATTTT.